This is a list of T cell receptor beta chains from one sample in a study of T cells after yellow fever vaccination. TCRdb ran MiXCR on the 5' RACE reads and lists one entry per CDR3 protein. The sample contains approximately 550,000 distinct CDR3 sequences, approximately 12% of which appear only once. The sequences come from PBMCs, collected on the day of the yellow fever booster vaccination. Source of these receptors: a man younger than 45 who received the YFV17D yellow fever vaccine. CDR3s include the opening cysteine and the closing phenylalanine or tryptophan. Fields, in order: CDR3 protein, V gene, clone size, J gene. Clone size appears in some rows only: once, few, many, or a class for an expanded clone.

CASSYSIRENNEQFF TRBV6-2/TRBV6-3 . TRBJ2-1
CASSLREYKSGSTKQFF TRBV7-9 few TRBJ2-1
CASSLDVSPGEKLFF TRBV7-2 . TRBJ1-4
CASSWPSSSGNTIYF TRBV6-1 . TRBJ1-3
CASSLSPLGYGYTF TRBV7-2 . TRBJ1-2
CASRRTGDAGNTIYF TRBV6-1 . TRBJ1-3
CASSEGLAASNTGELFF TRBV5-1 few TRBJ2-2
CSAKETGKLNEQFF TRBV20-1 . TRBJ2-1
CASSVDVGAYEQYF TRBV5-1 few TRBJ2-7
CASSPTGSYEQYF TRBV18 many TRBJ2-7
CASSLTGSSGISEQFF TRBV5-6 . TRBJ2-1
CASSLEAPYSRVEQFF TRBV27 . TRBJ2-1
CASSYGSEPYEQYF TRBV6-5 . TRBJ2-7
CATGQRREGGETQYF TRBV24-1 . TRBJ2-5
CASSVMPSGDSYEQYF TRBV9 few TRBJ2-7
CASSYFSPGAGQPQHF TRBV6-5 . TRBJ1-5
CASSPSGQGNNEQFF TRBV14 . TRBJ2-1
CASSLDSPSSGANVLTF TRBV7-2 . TRBJ2-6
CASQDGANTGELFF TRBV2 . TRBJ2-2
CASSLVGGGFTGELFF TRBV7-8 few TRBJ2-2
CASSYSGRSSYNEQFF TRBV6-5 . TRBJ2-1
CASSLEDRGGYTF TRBV7-2 . TRBJ1-2
CASTRGGTGVVEQYF TRBV7-2 few TRBJ2-7
CSASLAGVSNEQFF TRBV20-1 many TRBJ2-1
CASSLELDSQETQYF TRBV7-9 few TRBJ2-5
CSGLRWGYTF TRBV20-1 few TRBJ1-2
CASSLIAESTDTQYF TRBV7-2 once TRBJ2-3
CASSAQGDSYEQYF TRBV11-2 . TRBJ2-7
CASTKRGQVGYTF TRBV12-3/TRBV12-4 many TRBJ1-2
CASSQFGGPHEQFF TRBV4-3 . TRBJ2-1
CASRTDRGGTGELFF TRBV12-3/TRBV12-4 . TRBJ2-2
CASSDTGQGYEQYF TRBV25-1 few TRBJ2-7
CASIPGLGETQYF TRBV28 . TRBJ2-5
CATSGRGTNTGELFF TRBV24-1 . TRBJ2-2
CASSPVMAGGGYGYTF TRBV3-1 . TRBJ1-2
CASSQREGHDEQYF TRBV2 few TRBJ2-7
CASSWGIGGMNTEAFF TRBV18 . TRBJ1-1
CASSLARRNTYEQYF TRBV7-2 many TRBJ2-7
CCARELGLAGPGDTQYF TRBV20-1 . TRBJ2-3
CASSPPMGGADTQYF TRBV18 . TRBJ2-3
CASSPAGVHQPQHF TRBV7-8 . TRBJ1-5
CASSLAAGAGETQYF TRBV5-1 . TRBJ2-5